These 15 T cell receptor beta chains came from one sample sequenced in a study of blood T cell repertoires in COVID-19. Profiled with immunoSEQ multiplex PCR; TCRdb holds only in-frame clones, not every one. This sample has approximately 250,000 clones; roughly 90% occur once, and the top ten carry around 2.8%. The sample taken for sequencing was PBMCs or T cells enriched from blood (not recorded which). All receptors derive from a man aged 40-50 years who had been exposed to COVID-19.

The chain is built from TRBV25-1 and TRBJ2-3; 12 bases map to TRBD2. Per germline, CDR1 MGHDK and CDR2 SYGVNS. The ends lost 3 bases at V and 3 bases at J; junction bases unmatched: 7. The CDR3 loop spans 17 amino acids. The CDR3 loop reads CASSDSGLAGVTDTQYF. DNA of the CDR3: TGTGCCAGCAGTGATTCGGGACTAGCGGGCGTTACAGATACGCAGTATTTT.

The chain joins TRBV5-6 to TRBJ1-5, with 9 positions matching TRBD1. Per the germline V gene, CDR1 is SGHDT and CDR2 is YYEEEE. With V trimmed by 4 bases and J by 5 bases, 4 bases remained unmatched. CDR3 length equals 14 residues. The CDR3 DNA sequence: TGTGCCAGCAGCCCGGGACAGGGTGATCAGCCCCAGCATTTT. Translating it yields CASSPGQGDQPQHF.

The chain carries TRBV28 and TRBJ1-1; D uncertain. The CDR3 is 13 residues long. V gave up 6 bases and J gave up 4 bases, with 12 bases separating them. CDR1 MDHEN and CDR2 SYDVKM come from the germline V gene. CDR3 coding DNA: TGTGCCAGCAGCTTTGACGAGGGCACTGAAGCTTTCTTT. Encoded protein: CASSFDEGTEAFF. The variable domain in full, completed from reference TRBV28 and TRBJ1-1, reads DVKVTQSSRYLVKRTGEKVFLECVQDMDHENMFWYRQDPGLGLRLIYFSYDVKMKEKGDIPEGYSVSREKKERFSLILESASTNQTSMYLCASSFDEGTEAFFGQGTRLTVV.

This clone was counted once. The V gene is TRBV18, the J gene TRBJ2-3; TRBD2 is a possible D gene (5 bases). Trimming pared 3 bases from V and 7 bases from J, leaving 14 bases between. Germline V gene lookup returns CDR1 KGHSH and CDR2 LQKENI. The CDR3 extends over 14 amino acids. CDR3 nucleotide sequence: TGTGCCAGCTCACCGAGGACTCAACTCCATACGCAGTATTTT. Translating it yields CASSPRTQLHTQYF.

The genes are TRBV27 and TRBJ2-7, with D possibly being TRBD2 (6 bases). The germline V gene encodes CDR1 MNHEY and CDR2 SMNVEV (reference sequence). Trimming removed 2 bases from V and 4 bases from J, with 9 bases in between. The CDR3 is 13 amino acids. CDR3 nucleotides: TGTGCCAGCAGTTTAGTAGGGACTTACGAGCAGTACTTC. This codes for CASSLVGTYEQYF.

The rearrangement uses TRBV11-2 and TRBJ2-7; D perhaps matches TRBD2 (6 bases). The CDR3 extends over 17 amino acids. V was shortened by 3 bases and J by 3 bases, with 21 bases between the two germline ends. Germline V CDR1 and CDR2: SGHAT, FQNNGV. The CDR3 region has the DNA TGTGCCAGCAGCTTCCAGCCAACGGCTAGCGTTATCTACGAGCAGTACTTC. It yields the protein CASSFQPTASVIYEQYF.

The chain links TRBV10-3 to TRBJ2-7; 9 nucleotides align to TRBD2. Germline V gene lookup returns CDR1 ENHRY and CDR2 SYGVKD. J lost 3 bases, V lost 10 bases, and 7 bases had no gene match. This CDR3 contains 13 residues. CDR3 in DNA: TGTGCCACAGGGGCGGGAGGGCTCTACGAGCAGTACTTC. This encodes CATGAGGLYEQYF.

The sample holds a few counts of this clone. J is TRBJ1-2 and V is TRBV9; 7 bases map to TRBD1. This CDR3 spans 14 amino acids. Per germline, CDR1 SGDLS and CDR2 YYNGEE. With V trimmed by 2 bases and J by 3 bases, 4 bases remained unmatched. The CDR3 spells CASSVRQGHYGYTF. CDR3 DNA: TGTGCCAGCAGCGTTCGACAGGGACACTATGGCTACACCTTC.

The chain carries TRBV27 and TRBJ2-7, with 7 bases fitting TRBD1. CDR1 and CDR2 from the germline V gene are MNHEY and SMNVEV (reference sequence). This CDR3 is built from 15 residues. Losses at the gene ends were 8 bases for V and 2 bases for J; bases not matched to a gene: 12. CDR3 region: CASGETGYPPYEQYF. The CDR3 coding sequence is TGTGCCAGCGGTGAGACAGGGTATCCGCCCTACGAGCAGTACTTC.

The chain's CDR3 is CASSLDRVKETQYF. DNA for the CDR3: TGTGCCAGCAGCCTGGACAGGGTAAAAGAGACCCAGTACTTC. V is TRBV27 and J is TRBJ2-5; 8 bases are a match to TRBD1. CDR1 MNHEY and CDR2 SMNVEV come from the germline V gene (reference sequence). The J segment lost 3 bases and the V segment lost 6 bases, leaving 6 bases of the junction unmatched. There are 14 residues in the CDR3.

The CDR3 reads CASSLVLFNYGYTF. CDR3 in DNA: TGTGCCAGCAGCTTAGTTCTGTTTAACTATGGCTACACCTTC. This rearrangement joins TRBV7-9 to TRBJ1-2; D is uncertain. CDR3 length: 14 amino acids. Germline CDR1 SEHNR, CDR2 FQNEAQ (reference sequence). The V end was cut by 1 base, the J end by 1 base, with 7 bases between.

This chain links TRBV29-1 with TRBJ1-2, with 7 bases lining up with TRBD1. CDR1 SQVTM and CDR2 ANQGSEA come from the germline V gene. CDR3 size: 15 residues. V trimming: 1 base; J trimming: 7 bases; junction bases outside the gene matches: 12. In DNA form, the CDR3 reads TGCAGCGTTGAAGGGTTGCAGGGGGGCGCGTCTGGCTACACCTTC. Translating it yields CSVEGLQGGASGYTF.

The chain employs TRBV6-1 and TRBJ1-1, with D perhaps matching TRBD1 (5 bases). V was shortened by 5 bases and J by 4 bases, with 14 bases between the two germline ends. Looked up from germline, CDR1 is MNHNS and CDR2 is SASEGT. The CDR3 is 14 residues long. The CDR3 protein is CASSSHVQGTEAFF. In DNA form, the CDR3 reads TGTGCCAGCAGTTCACACGTCCAGGGCACTGAAGCTTTCTTT.

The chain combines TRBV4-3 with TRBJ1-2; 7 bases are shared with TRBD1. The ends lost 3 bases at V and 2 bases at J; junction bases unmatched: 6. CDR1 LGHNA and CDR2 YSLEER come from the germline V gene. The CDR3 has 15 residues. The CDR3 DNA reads TGCGCCAGCAGCCATGAAGGGACAGCAAACTATGGCTACACCTTC. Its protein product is CASSHEGTANYGYTF.

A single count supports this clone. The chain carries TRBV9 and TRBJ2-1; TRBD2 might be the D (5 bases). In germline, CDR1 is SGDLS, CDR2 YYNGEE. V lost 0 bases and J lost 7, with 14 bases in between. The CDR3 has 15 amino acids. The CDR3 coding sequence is TGTGCCAGCAGCGTAGATACAGTTGCGGGTAATGAGCAGTTCTTC. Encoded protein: CASSVDTVAGNEQFF. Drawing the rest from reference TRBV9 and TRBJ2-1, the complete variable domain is DSGVTQTPKHLITATGQRVTLRCSPRSGDLSVYWYQQSLDQGLQFLIQYYNGEERAKGNILERFSAQQFPDLHSELNLSSLELGDSALYFCASSVDTVAGNEQFFGPGTRLTVL.